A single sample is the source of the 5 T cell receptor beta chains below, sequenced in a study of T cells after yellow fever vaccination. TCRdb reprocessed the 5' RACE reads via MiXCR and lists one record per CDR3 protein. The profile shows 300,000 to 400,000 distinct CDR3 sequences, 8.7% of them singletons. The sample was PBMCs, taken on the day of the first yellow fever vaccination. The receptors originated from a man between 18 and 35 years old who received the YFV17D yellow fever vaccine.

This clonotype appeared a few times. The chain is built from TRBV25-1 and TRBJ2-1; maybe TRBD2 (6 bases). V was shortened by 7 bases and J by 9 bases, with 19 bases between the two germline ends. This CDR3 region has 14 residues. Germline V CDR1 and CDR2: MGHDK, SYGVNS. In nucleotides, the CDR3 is TGTGCCAGCACTCGCGCCGGGCGGGGTGGTGAGCAGTTCTTC. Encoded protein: CASTRAGRGGEQFF.

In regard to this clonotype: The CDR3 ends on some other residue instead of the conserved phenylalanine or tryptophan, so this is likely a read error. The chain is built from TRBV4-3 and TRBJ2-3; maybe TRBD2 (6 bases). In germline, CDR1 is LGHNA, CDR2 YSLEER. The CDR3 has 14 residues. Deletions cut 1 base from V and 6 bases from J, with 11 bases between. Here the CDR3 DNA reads TGCGCCAGCAGCCAAGCTCCCGCGGGGGATACGCAGTATATT. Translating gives CASSQAPAGDTQYI.

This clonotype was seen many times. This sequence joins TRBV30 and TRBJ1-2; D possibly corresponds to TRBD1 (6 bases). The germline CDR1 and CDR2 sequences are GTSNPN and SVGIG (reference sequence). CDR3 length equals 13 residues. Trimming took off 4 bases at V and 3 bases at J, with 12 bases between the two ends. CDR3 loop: CAWNGGQYYGYTF. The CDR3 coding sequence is TGTGCCTGGAACGGGGGGCAATACTATGGCTACACCTTC.

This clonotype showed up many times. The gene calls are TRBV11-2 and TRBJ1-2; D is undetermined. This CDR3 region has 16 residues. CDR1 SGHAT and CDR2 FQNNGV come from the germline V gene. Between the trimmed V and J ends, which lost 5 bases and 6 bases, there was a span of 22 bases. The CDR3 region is CASSPINGLPGDGYTF. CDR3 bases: TGTGCCAGCAGCCCCATTAACGGGCTACCAGGTGATGGCTACACCTTC.

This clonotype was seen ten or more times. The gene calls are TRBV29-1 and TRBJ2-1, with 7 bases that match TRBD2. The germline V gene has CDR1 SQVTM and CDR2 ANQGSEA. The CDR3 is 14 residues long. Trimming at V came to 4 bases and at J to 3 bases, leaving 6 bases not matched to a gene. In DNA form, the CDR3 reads TGCAGCGTTGGGGGTAAGCGGGGCTACAATGAGCAGTTCTTC. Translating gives CSVGGKRGYNEQFF.